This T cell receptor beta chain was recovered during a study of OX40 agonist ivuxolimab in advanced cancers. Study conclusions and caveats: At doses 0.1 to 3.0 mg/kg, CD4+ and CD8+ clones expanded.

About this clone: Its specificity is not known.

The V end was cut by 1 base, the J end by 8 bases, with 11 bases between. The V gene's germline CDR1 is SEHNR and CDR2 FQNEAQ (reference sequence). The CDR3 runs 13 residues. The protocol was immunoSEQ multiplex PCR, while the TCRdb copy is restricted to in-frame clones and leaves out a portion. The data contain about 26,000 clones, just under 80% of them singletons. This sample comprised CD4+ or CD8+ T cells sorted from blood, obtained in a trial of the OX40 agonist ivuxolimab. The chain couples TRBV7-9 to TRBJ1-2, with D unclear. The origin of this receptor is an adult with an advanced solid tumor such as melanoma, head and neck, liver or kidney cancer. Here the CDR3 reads CASSLETLQGYTF. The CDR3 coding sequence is TGTGCCAGCAGCTTAGAAACCCTCCAGGGCTACACCTTC.